Presented here are 26 T cell receptor beta chains from one specimen sequenced in a study of tumor T cells in aggressive B-cell lymphoma. TCRdb keeps only in-frame clones here, not all; method: immunoSEQ multiplex PCR. The sample shows some 2,200 clones, 80% to 85% of them seen only once. The material sequenced was tumor tissue. The receptors derive from an adult with diffuse large B cell lymphoma.

The chain joins TRBV19 to TRBJ2-1; 10 bases agree with TRBD1. CDR3 size: 15 residues. CDR1 and CDR2 (germline): LNHDA, SQIVND (reference sequence). With 5 bases clipped from V and 7 bases from J, the junction kept 8 bases outside the gene matches. This chain's CDR3 is CASSPRTGGRNEQFF. For the CDR3, the DNA is TGTGCCAGTAGTCCAAGGACAGGGGGGAGAAATGAGCAGTTCTTC.

V usage is TRBV28 and J usage is TRBJ2-7; 8 positions match TRBD1. V dropped 8 bases and J dropped 5; count of bases not matched to a gene: 8. Germline CDR1 reads MDHEN; CDR2 reads SYDVKM. The CDR3 loop spans 13 amino acids. This CDR3 is CASGNRGYNEQYF. CDR3 coding DNA: TGTGCCAGCGGAAACAGGGGGTATAACGAGCAGTACTTC. Drawing the rest from reference TRBV28 and TRBJ2-7, the complete variable domain is DVKVTQSSRYLVKRTGEKVFLECVQDMDHENMFWYRQDPGLGLRLIYFSYDVKMKEKGDIPEGYSVSREKKERFSLILESASTNQTSMYLCASGNRGYNEQYFGPGTRLTVT.

This chain connects TRBV6-5 to TRBJ1-1; D may be TRBD1 (6 bases). The V end lost 7 bases, the J end lost 3 bases, and 12 bases lay between the germline ends. The CDR3 runs 13 residues. The germline V gene encodes CDR1 MNHEY and CDR2 SVGAGI. This CDR3 reads CASTQQGHTEAFF. The DNA of the CDR3 is TGTGCCAGCACCCAACAGGGACACACTGAAGCTTTCTTT.

With respect to this clone: At one end the junction does not follow the germline gene, possibly because of a read error. J is TRBJ2-2 and V is TRBV5-6, with D maybe TRBD2 (6 bases). From germline, CDR1 is SGHDT and CDR2 YYEEEE. The CDR3 is made up of 16 amino acids. CDR3 sequence (DNA): TGTGCCAGCAACTTGGCCGGCGGGGTATACACCGGGGAGCTATTTTTT. As protein: CASNLAGGVYTGELFF.

This sequence joins TRBV15 and TRBJ2-3; possible D gene TRBD2, 6 bases. Trimming stripped 5 bases from V and 2 bases from J, with 14 bases between. The CDR3 is 15 residues long. Germline V gene data show CDR1 as LNHNV and CDR2 as YYDKDF (reference sequence). The CDR3 is CATSFGTSTTDTQYF. The CDR3 DNA reads TGTGCCACCAGCTTTGGGACTTCCACCACAGATACGCAGTATTTT.

The V gene is TRBV18, the J gene TRBJ1-5, with D possibly being TRBD1 (6 bases). V shed 2 bases and J shed 6 bases, with 11 bases lying between them. Germline CDR1 KGHSH, CDR2 LQKENI. The CDR3 has 14 residues. CDR3 protein: CASSPSTGRQPQHF. As DNA, the CDR3 is TGTGCCAGCTCACCATCGACAGGCCGTCAGCCCCAGCATTTT.

In this sample, this clone turned up a few times. This chain uses TRBV30 with TRBJ2-2; D call uncertain. The CDR3 has 14 amino acids. Between the trimmed V and J ends, which lost 0 bases and 7 bases, there was a span of 12 bases. In germline, CDR1 is GTSNPN, CDR2 SVGIG (reference sequence). The CDR3, as DNA: TGTGCCTGGAGTGTACTTCCCGATATCGGGGAGCTGTTTTTT. It translates to CAWSVLPDIGELFF. Full variable domain (outside the CDR3, taken from reference TRBV30 and TRBJ2-2): SQTIHQWPATLVQPVGSPLSLECTVEGTSNPNLYWYRQAAGRGLQLLFYSVGIGQISSEVPQNLSASRPQDRQFILSSKKLLLSDSGFYLCAWSVLPDIGELFFGEGSRLTVL.

The chain is built from TRBV5-4 and TRBJ2-3; TRBD2 matches 14 bases. The germline CDR1 and CDR2 sequences are SGHNT and YYREEE (reference sequence). This CDR3 spans 18 amino acids. V was pared by 4 bases and J by 8 bases, with 15 bases of the junction left unmatched. The CDR3 loop is CASSPNGVGLAGVGTQYF. The CDR3 DNA follows: TGTGCCAGCAGCCCCAACGGAGTGGGACTAGCGGGGGTCGGTACGCAGTATTTT.

V is TRBV10-2 and J is TRBJ1-2; D is uncertain. Germline CDR1 and CDR2: WSHSY and SAAADI. V was clipped by 4 bases and J by 6 bases, with 18 bases between them. This CDR3 is 15 amino acids long. The CDR3 DNA reads TGCGCCAGCAGTGCGTCCTCGGGTTCTGTTGATGGCTACACCTTC. Amino acid sequence: CASSASSGSVDGYTF.

Only one count was recorded for this clone. The J gene is TRBJ2-3, the V gene TRBV15; no clear D. The CDR3 spans 13 residues. Deletions cut 0 bases from V and 6 bases from J, with 7 bases between. CDR1 and CDR2 from the germline V gene are LNHNV and YYDKDF (reference sequence). The CDR3 region is CATSRDGRDTQYF. The CDR3 coding sequence is TGTGCCACCAGCAGAGATGGGCGCGATACGCAGTATTTT.

This clone was counted once. The chain has TRBV30 and TRBJ1-5; D is uncertain. CDR1 and CDR2 (germline): GTSNPN, SVGIG (reference sequence). The CDR3 is 13 amino acids. The V and J ends lost 1 base and 0 bases respectively, with 4 bases between them. CDR3 nucleotides: TGTGCCTGGAGTGGTTATAGCAATCAGCCCCAGCATTTT. It is translated as CAWSGYSNQPQHF.

V and J are TRBV30 and TRBJ1-5, with D perhaps matching TRBD1 (5 bases). CDR1 and CDR2 from the germline V gene are GTSNPN and SVGIG (reference sequence). V was shortened by 8 bases and J by 0 bases, with 14 bases between the two germline ends. This CDR3 is 14 amino acids long. In DNA, the CDR3 is TGTGCCGGGACTTTCAGTCATAGCAATCAGCCCCAGCATTTT. This sequence encodes CAGTFSHSNQPQHF.

The gene calls are TRBV4-3 and TRBJ2-7, with D tentatively TRBD1 (5 bases). Trimming removed 4 bases at V and 2 bases at J, with 12 bases between. The germline V gene has CDR1 LGHNA and CDR2 YSLEER. This CDR3 has 14 residues. The DNA of the CDR3 is TGCGCCAGCAGCCCAGAAGACAGACCCTACGAGCAGTACTTC. This translates into CASSPEDRPYEQYF.

This chain links TRBV30 with TRBJ1-5, with D possibly matching TRBD1 (5 bases). The germline CDR1 and CDR2 sequences are GTSNPN and SVGIG (reference sequence). CDR3 length: 13 residues. V was pared by 0 bases and J by 5 bases, with 8 bases between. The CDR3 is CAWSVGEDQPQHF. The CDR3 coding sequence is TGTGCCTGGAGTGTAGGGGAGGATCAGCCCCAGCATTTT.

The chain combines TRBV9 with TRBJ2-2; D remains unclear. Deletions cut 0 bases from V and 5 bases from J, with 8 bases between. Germline V lookup: CDR1 SGDLS, CDR2 YYNGEE. The CDR3 is 14 amino acids. CDR3: CASSVVGVTGELFF. CDR3 DNA: TGTGCCAGCAGCGTAGTCGGTGTGACCGGGGAGCTGTTTTTT.

The chain employs TRBV5-4 and TRBJ2-5, with TRBD1 matching 7 bases. The ends lost 3 bases at V and 3 bases at J; junction bases unmatched: 2. The CDR3 has 13 amino acids. Looked up from germline, CDR1 is SGHNT and CDR2 is YYREEE (reference sequence). The DNA of the CDR3 is TGTGCCAGCAGCTCCGGACAGGAAGAGACCCAGTACTTC. Translation: CASSSGQEETQYF.

The CDR3 region has the DNA TGTGCCAGCAGCTCCCGGGACTTGGATGAAAAACTGTTTTTT. It yields the protein CASSSRDLDEKLFF. The chain has TRBV5-4 and TRBJ1-4; tentative D call: TRBD1 (5 bases). The V gene lost 3 bases and the J gene lost 6 bases, with 12 bases spanning the gap. CDR1 and CDR2 from the germline V gene are SGHNT and YYREEE (reference sequence). The CDR3 totals 14 residues.

About this clone itself: Different DNA sequences within this sample yield the same CDR3. V gene TRBV9 combines with J gene TRBJ2-3, with D hard to call. This CDR3 contains 12 residues. V dropped 3 bases and J dropped 2 bases, with 4 bases sitting between them. CDR1 is SGDLS, CDR2 YYNGEE, per germline. DNA of the CDR3: TGTGCCAGCAGCGGAGACACAGATACGCAGTATTTT. Translating it yields CASSGDTDTQYF.

V gene TRBV5-1 combines with J gene TRBJ1-6; 7 bases are shared with TRBD1. Germline trimming cut 4 bases from V and 8 bases from J; bases unmatched to any gene: 6. Germline V gene lookup returns CDR1 SGHRS and CDR2 YFSETQ. This CDR3 has 14 residues. The CDR3 here is CASSKTGDYSPLHF. Written as DNA, the CDR3 is TGCGCCAGCAGCAAAACAGGGGACTATTCACCCCTCCACTTT. Looking up the rest from reference TRBV5-1 and TRBJ1-6 gives the full variable domain: KAGVTQTPRYLIKTRGQQVTLSCSPISGHRSVSWYQQTPGQGLQFLFEYFSETQRNKGNFPGRFSGRQFSNSRSEMNVSTLELGDSALYLCASSKTGDYSPLHFGNGTRLTVT.

The chain employs TRBV5-4 and TRBJ1-2, with a possible D match to TRBD1 (6 bases). CDR1 SGHNT and CDR2 YYREEE come from the germline V gene (reference sequence). Trimming pared 0 bases from V and 6 bases from J, leaving 12 bases between. The CDR3 spans 14 residues. CDR3 coding DNA: TGTGCCAGCAGCTTGGAGGGCAGGACAGATGGCTACACCTTC. Its translation: CASSLEGRTDGYTF.

The chain carries TRBV18 and TRBJ1-2, with TRBD1 as a possible D gene (5 bases). The CDR3 has 14 amino acids. Germline V lookup: CDR1 KGHSH, CDR2 LQKENI. V lost 2 bases and J 3 bases, leaving 10 bases between the germline ends. The CDR3 spells CASSPGAEDYGYTF. The CDR3 bases are TGTGCCAGCTCACCAGGGGCCGAGGACTATGGCTACACCTTC. Filled out from reference TRBV18 and TRBJ1-2, the complete variable domain reads NAGVMQNPRHLVRRRGQEARLRCSPMKGHSHVYWYRQLPEEGLKFMVYLQKENIIDESGMPKERFSAEFPKEGPSILRIQQVVRGDSAAYFCASSPGAEDYGYTFGSGTRLTVV.

The chain couples TRBV7-6 to TRBJ2-5; no definite D call. The length of the CDR3 is 12 residues. The ends were cut back, 6 bases at V and 4 bases at J, with 9 bases in the middle. The germline gives CDR1 SGHVS, CDR2 FNYEAQ. The CDR3 DNA sequence: TGTGCCAGCAGGAATACGGGAGAGACCCAGTACTTC. Its translation is CASRNTGETQYF. The whole variable domain, filled in from reference TRBV7-6 and TRBJ2-5, reads GAGVSQSPRYKVTKRGQDVALRCDPISGHVSLYWYRQALGQGPEFLTYFNYEAQQDKSGLPNDRFSAERPEGSISTLTIQRTEQRDSAMYRCASRNTGETQYFGPGTRLLVL.

This chain uses TRBV30 with TRBJ2-1; unclear D gene. The V end was cut by 7 bases, the J end by 4 bases, with 11 bases between. This CDR3 contains 12 residues. Germline V CDR1 and CDR2: GTSNPN, SVGIG (reference sequence). The CDR3 DNA is TGTGCCTTGATCAGACTTTACAATGAGCAGTTCTTC. Its protein is CALIRLYNEQFF.

V and J are TRBV29-1 and TRBJ2-7; TRBD1 agrees at 7 bases. V gave up 6 bases and J gave up 5 bases; unmatched junction bases: 10. The CDR3 length is 13 residues. Germline V gives CDR1 SQVTM, CDR2 ANQGSEA. This CDR3 reads CSVASGTVNEQYF. The CDR3, as DNA: TGCAGCGTCGCCTCCGGGACAGTTAACGAGCAGTACTTC.

This chain uses TRBV19 with TRBJ2-1, with D uncertain. The V end lost 0 bases, the J end lost 8 bases, and 5 bases lay between the germline ends. The germline V gene encodes CDR1 LNHDA and CDR2 SQIVND (reference sequence). The CDR3 runs to 12 residues. Here the CDR3 DNA reads TGTGCCAGTAGTATAGATAAATATGAGCAGTTCTTC. Translation: CASSIDKYEQFF.

This clone appeared once. The V and J genes are TRBV29-1 and TRBJ2-7, with a tentative D call TRBD1 (5 bases). Germline V gives CDR1 SQVTM, CDR2 ANQGSEA. V was cut by 1 base and J by 5 bases, with 6 bases left in between. The CDR3 loop spans 11 amino acids. The CDR3 DNA is TGCAGCGTTGAAGGGGGCCACGAGCAGTACTTC. As protein: CSVEGGHEQYF.